The 19 T cell receptor beta chains below come from one sample, sequenced in a study of T cells after yellow fever vaccination. Each CDR3 protein gets one entry after TCRdb re-called the 5' RACE reads with MiXCR. This sample has hundreds of thousands of distinct CDR3 sequences, with around an eighth found just once. Sequenced here: PBMCs, sampled on the day of the yellow fever booster vaccination. The receptors come from a young man who received the YFV17D yellow fever vaccine.

This clonotype was counted between two and nine times. The rearrangement uses TRBV19 and TRBJ2-1; possible D gene TRBD2, 5 bases. The CDR3 sequence is 13 residues long. Trimming cost V 3 bases and J 8 bases, with 11 bases left between them. Germline loops: CDR1 LNHDA, CDR2 SQIVND (reference sequence). CDR3 loop: CASSMRLADEQFF. CDR3 bases: TGTGCCAGTAGTATGAGGCTAGCTGATGAGCAGTTCTTC. The variable domain in full, completed from reference TRBV19 and TRBJ2-1, reads DGGITQSPKYLFRKEGQNVTLSCEQNLNHDAMYWYRQDPGQGLRLIYYSQIVNDFQKGDIAEGYSVSREKKESFPLTVTSAQKNPTAFYLCASSMRLADEQFFGPGTRLTVL.

The rearrangement links TRBV11-2 to TRBJ2-1; TRBD2 agrees at 13 bases. Germline assignment: CDR1 SGHAT and CDR2 FQNNGV. V was pared by 5 bases and J by 7 bases, with 8 bases of the junction left unmatched. The CDR3 loop spans 16 amino acids. CDR3 nucleotide sequence: TGTGCCAGCAGCAGCACTAGCGGGAGGGCCCAGAATGAGCAGTTCTTC. Translation gives CASSSTSGRAQNEQFF.

This clonotype was seen more than once but under ten times. The CDR3 here is CASSLTGTGGTDTQYF. The CDR3 DNA reads TGTGCCAGCAGCTTAACCGGGACAGGGGGCACAGATACGCAGTATTTT. This chain connects TRBV7-3 to TRBJ2-3; 10 bases fit TRBD1. CDR1 and CDR2 from the germline V gene are SGHTA and FQGTGA. V lost 0 bases to trimming and J lost 1 base; unmatched junction nucleotides: 1. The CDR3 loop spans 16 amino acids.

The chain combines TRBV4-3 with TRBJ2-4, with 9 bases identical to TRBD2. CDR3 length: 18 amino acids. Germline V gene lookup returns CDR1 LGHNA and CDR2 YSLEER. V lost 3 bases, J lost 1 base, and 10 bases stayed unmatched. The CDR3: CASSHENSGSGAKNIQYF. CDR3 nucleotide sequence: TGCGCCAGCAGCCACGAAAATAGCGGGAGTGGGGCCAAAAACATTCAGTACTTC.

This clonotype was recorded once. Possible read error: a much larger clone is one base away. The gene calls are TRBV18 and TRBJ2-5; 7 bases agree with TRBD1. The CDR3 runs 14 residues. V gave up 8 bases and J gave up 2 bases; unmatched junction bases: 8. Germline lookup yields CDR1 KGHSH and CDR2 LQKENI. The CDR3 coding sequence is TGTGCCAGCCCCGTGAAGGGACAGCAAGAGACCCAGTACTTC. Residues: CASPVKGQQETQYF.

The chain carries TRBV6-2 or TRBV6-3 and TRBJ2-1; no definite D call. Germline assignment: CDR1 MNHEY and CDR2 SVGEGT. Trimming took off 6 bases at V and 0 bases at J, with 12 bases between the two ends. The CDR3 runs 15 residues. The DNA for the CDR3 is TGTGCCAGCAGAGGGCTGGCGTCCTCCTACAATGAGCAGTTCTTC. Protein sequence: CASRGLASSYNEQFF.

This clonotype was seen more than once but under ten times. DNA for the CDR3: TGTGCCAGCAGCTTAGTTGCCAGGCGCACAGATACGCAGTATTTT. Residues: CASSLVARRTDTQYF. The chain links TRBV7-6 to TRBJ2-3; D unresolved. This CDR3 comprises 15 residues. V was pared by 1 base and J by 1 base, with 9 bases between. The V gene's germline CDR1 is SGHVS and CDR2 FNYEAQ.

The rearrangement links TRBV29-1 to TRBJ2-7; 13 bases line up with TRBD2. Germline lookup yields CDR1 SQVTM and CDR2 ANQGSEA. The V gene end was trimmed by 4 bases and the J gene end by 4 bases; junction bases not matched to a gene: 4. The CDR3 spans 14 residues. As DNA, the CDR3 is TGCAGCGTTGGGGAACTAGCGGGAGGGTACGAGCAGTACTTC. Its translation is CSVGELAGGYEQYF.

J is TRBJ2-7 and V is TRBV7-2; 11 bases match TRBD2. The CDR3 has 14 amino acids. With 7 bases clipped from V and 6 bases from J, the junction kept 8 bases outside the gene matches. Germline loops: CDR1 SGHTA, CDR2 FQGNSA. CDR3 region: CASNLSGTSGEQYF. CDR3 DNA: TGTGCCAGCAACTTGTCCGGGACTAGCGGCGAGCAGTACTTC. Variable domain in full (rest from reference TRBV7-2 and TRBJ2-7): GAGVSQSPSNKVTEKGKDVELRCDPISGHTALYWYRQSLGQGLEFLIYFQGNSAPDKSGLPSDRFSAERTGGSVSTLTIQRTQQEDSAVYLCASNLSGTSGEQYFGPGTRLTVT.

In the case of this clonotype: Likely a read error: the CDR3 ends without its conserved phenylalanine or tryptophan. The J gene is TRBJ2-3, the V gene TRBV12-3 or TRBV12-4, with D uncertain. The CDR3 runs to 14 residues. V was trimmed by 2 bases and J by 9 bases, leaving 15 bases between them. CDR3 nucleotides: TGTGCCAGCAGTTTAAGGCTCACGGGCGACACGCAGTATTTG. Its translation is CASSLRLTGDTQYL.

The chain joins TRBV28 to TRBJ1-2; the D gene is possibly TRBD1 (5 bases). V dropped 7 bases and J dropped 4 bases, with 13 bases sitting between them. The CDR3 has 13 residues. Germline V gene sequence: CDR1 MDHEN, CDR2 SYDVKM. The CDR3 sequence is CASTPGPFYGYTF. The CDR3 DNA sequence: TGTGCCAGCACCCCGGGACCATTCTATGGCTACACCTTC.

The rearrangement links TRBV10-3 to TRBJ1-3; D gene unclear. V lost 2 bases, J lost 6 bases, and 2 bases lay in between. The CDR3 runs 11 residues. From germline, CDR1 is ENHRY and CDR2 SYGVKD. The CDR3 loop is CAISEENTIYF. In nucleotides, the CDR3 is TGTGCCATCAGTGAGGAAAACACCATATATTTT.

J is TRBJ1-1 and V is TRBV5-1, with TRBD1 matching over 7 bases. Germline trimming cut 4 bases from V and 3 bases from J; bases unmatched to any gene: 15. Germline CDR1 is SGHRS and CDR2 is YFSETQ. This CDR3 is 17 amino acids long. The CDR3 is CASSTMQGGWRDTEAFF. Written as DNA, the CDR3 is TGCGCCAGCAGCACAATGCAGGGGGGCTGGCGGGACACTGAAGCTTTCTTT.

V and J are TRBV15 and TRBJ2-1, with D uncertain. This CDR3 comprises 14 residues. Germline V gene data show CDR1 as LNHNV and CDR2 as YYDKDF (reference sequence). V lost 0 bases, J lost 5 bases, and 8 bases lay in between. The CDR3 DNA follows: TGTGCCACCAGCAGAGATCTCGAGGACAATGAGCAGTTCTTC. This codes for CATSRDLEDNEQFF.

This clonotype occurred a few times. J is TRBJ1-5 and V is TRBV19, with 9 bases matching TRBD1. The CDR3 is made up of 18 amino acids. After removal of 6 bases from V and 3 bases from J, the junction contained 15 bases not matched to a gene. In germline, CDR1 is LNHDA, CDR2 SQIVND (reference sequence). CDR3 sequence (DNA): TGTGCCAGTAGCAAGGACAGGGGCTTCCCTATAACCAATCAGCCCCAGCATTTT. Translating gives CASSKDRGFPITNQPQHF.

The rearrangement uses TRBV28 and TRBJ2-5, with D perhaps matching TRBD1 (6 bases). CDR1 and CDR2 (germline): MDHEN, SYDVKM. V was cut by 5 bases and J by 4 bases, with 14 bases left in between. The CDR3 covers 14 residues. The CDR3 DNA is TGTGCCAGCAGTCTCCCACAGGGCCGAGAGACCCAGTACTTC. This codes for CASSLPQGRETQYF.

In this sample, this clonotype turned up a few times. The J gene is TRBJ1-1, the V gene TRBV10-3, with D tentatively TRBD1 (6 bases). The CDR3 runs 11 residues. V was clipped by 11 bases and J by 4 bases, with 11 bases between them. Germline assignment: CDR1 ENHRY and CDR2 SYGVKD. The CDR3 region is CAVQGRTEAFF. CDR3 nucleotide sequence: TGTGCCGTACAGGGACGCACTGAAGCTTTCTTT.

V and J are TRBV3-1 and TRBJ1-1; TRBD1 aligns across 8 bases. CDR1 and CDR2 (germline): LGHDT, YNNKEL (reference sequence). The V and J ends lost 3 bases and 1 base, in that order; junction bases with no gene match: 7. This CDR3 spans 16 amino acids. The CDR3 loop reads CASSQWTGRWNTEAFF. Here the CDR3 DNA reads TGTGCCAGCAGCCAGTGGACAGGGAGATGGAACACTGAAGCTTTCTTT.

This clonotype has a handful of counts. The V and J genes are TRBV5-1 and TRBJ1-4; possible D gene TRBD1, 5 bases. CDR3 length: 16 residues. Germline-derived CDR1 and CDR2 are SGHRS and YFSETQ. With 0 bases removed from V and 2 bases from J, the gap between germline ends came to 11 bases. The DNA for the CDR3 is TGCGCCAGCAGCTTGGCGGGGGGGAGGACTAATGAAAAACTGTTTTTT. Protein: CASSLAGGRTNEKLFF.